This T cell receptor (beta chain) emerged from a study of blood T cell repertoires in COVID-19. Participants were aged about 18 to 100 years from 20 to 30 US areas. Two negative PCRs, clearance, or symptom resolution characterized the recovered Cohort 3 donors. The CDR3 runs to 16 residues. Germline V gives CDR1 SEHNR, CDR2 FQNEAQ (reference sequence). V gave up 7 bases and J gave up 7 bases, with 25 bases separating them. Under the authors' procedure: Nucleated cell number was recorded as an estimate derived from reference gene primer amplification. Libraries were prepared by immunoSEQ multiplex PCR; TCRdb keeps only in-frame clonotypes and omits some of them. V and J calls and clone size come straight from that table; D and trimming were deduced from the DNA. The data show roughly 380,000 clones, approximately 87% seen once.

Sequencing input: PBMCs or T cells enriched from blood (not recorded which). V gene TRBV7-9 combines with J gene TRBJ1-2; D is perhaps TRBD1 (6 bases). The sequence derives from a man aged 25-45 years who had recovered from COVID-19. The CDR3 bases are TGTGCCAGCATCCTCACCGGGACAACCCCACGCTTTGGCTACACCTTC. Encoded protein: CASILTGTTPRFGYTF.